Below are 21 T cell receptor beta chains sequenced from a single sample in a study of blood T cell repertoires in COVID-19. The method was immunoSEQ multiplex PCR; TCRdb's version includes in-frame clones alone and lacks a portion of them. The profile shows 99,000 or so clones, 70% to 85% of them singletons. Specimen: peripheral blood. The origin of the receptors is an elderly woman with active or convalescent COVID-19.

This chain uses TRBV18 with TRBJ1-1; maybe TRBD1 (5 bases). V gave up 2 bases and J gave up 6 bases, with 13 bases separating them. The germline V gene has CDR1 KGHSH and CDR2 LQKENI. The CDR3 totals 14 residues. This CDR3 is CASSPSSGKSEAFF. CDR3 nucleotide sequence: TGTGCCAGCTCACCAAGTTCAGGGAAATCTGAAGCTTTCTTT.

The J gene is TRBJ2-2, the V gene TRBV6-1; 8 bases agree with TRBD1. The length of the CDR3 is 15 residues. J lost 5 bases, V lost 3 bases, and 5 bases had no gene match. Germline-derived CDR1 and CDR2 are MNHNS and SASEGT. The CDR3 here is CASSESGQGTGELFF. DNA of the CDR3: TGTGCCAGCAGTGAGTCAGGACAGGGAACCGGGGAGCTGTTTTTT.

This rearrangement joins TRBV7-8 to TRBJ1-6; 7 nucleotides agree with TRBD1. CDR3 size: 15 residues. Germline lookup yields CDR1 SGHVS and CDR2 FQNEAQ. Trimming cost V 5 bases and J 5 bases; bases outside gene matches: 6. CDR3 bases: TGTGCCAGCAGCCAAGGGGGCAGGGATAATTCACCCCTCCACTTT. Its translation: CASSQGGRDNSPLHF.

The V and J genes are TRBV7-2 and TRBJ2-7; 13 nucleotides agree with TRBD2. Germline-derived CDR1 and CDR2 are SGHTA and FQGNSA. The CDR3 totals 18 residues. With 5 bases clipped from V and 4 bases from J, the junction kept 14 bases outside the gene matches. The CDR3 reads CASSHNPGLAGVYYEQYF. The CDR3 DNA is TGTGCCAGCAGCCACAATCCCGGACTAGCGGGAGTTTATTACGAGCAGTACTTC.

The chain combines TRBV27 with TRBJ2-7; D is possibly TRBD1 (6 bases). The CDR3 has 17 residues. Germline V gene data show CDR1 as MNHEY and CDR2 as SMNVEV (reference sequence). Between the trimmed V and J ends, which lost 2 bases and 1 base, there was a span of 18 bases. In nucleotides, the CDR3 is TGTGCCAGCAGTTTAAGAATTAACCGGGACATTTCCTACGAGCAGTACTTC. Protein product: CASSLRINRDISYEQYF.

The chain carries TRBV13 and TRBJ1-2, with 9 bases that match TRBD1. V dropped 5 bases and J dropped 6; count of bases not matched to a gene: 4. The CDR3 loop spans 13 amino acids. CDR1 PRHDT and CDR2 FYEKMQ come from the germline V gene (reference sequence). The CDR3 region is CASSNRGRNGYTF. CDR3 sequence (DNA): TGTGCCAGCAGCAACAGGGGGCGTAATGGCTACACCTTC.

The chain uses TRBV4-3 and TRBJ2-6; D unresolved. Trimming shortened V by 1 base and J by 0 bases, and 4 bases separated the two germline ends. Germline CDR1 reads LGHNA; CDR2 reads YSLEER. The CDR3 is 15 amino acids. The CDR3 region has the DNA TGCGCCAGCAGCCAAGCCGGCTCTGGGGCCAACGTCCTGACTTTC. Residues: CASSQAGSGANVLTF.

V usage is TRBV19 and J usage is TRBJ1-5; TRBD1 agrees at 8 bases. V shed 3 bases, J shed 4 bases, and the junction held 8 bases outside the gene matches. The CDR3 consists of 16 residues. Looked up from germline, CDR1 is LNHDA and CDR2 is SQIVND (reference sequence). The CDR3 nucleotides are TGTGCCAGTAGTATCGCGCAGGGGGCAAGAAATCAGCCCCAGCATTTT. Residues: CASSIAQGARNQPQHF. Full variable domain (missing parts from reference TRBV19 and TRBJ1-5): DGGITQSPKYLFRKEGQNVTLSCEQNLNHDAMYWYRQDPGQGLRLIYYSQIVNDFQKGDIAEGYSVSREKKESFPLTVTSAQKNPTAFYLCASSIAQGARNQPQHFGDGTRLSIL.

The chain couples TRBV5-4 to TRBJ2-5, with 10 bases lining up with TRBD1. From germline, CDR1 is SGHNT and CDR2 YYREEE (reference sequence). The CDR3 runs 16 residues. The J segment lost 5 bases and the V segment lost 0 bases, leaving 7 bases of the junction unmatched. The CDR3 is CASSLVTGGSDETQYF. As DNA, the CDR3 is TGTGCCAGCAGCTTGGTGACAGGGGGCTCGGATGAGACCCAGTACTTC.

This sequence joins TRBV6-5 and TRBJ2-7; TRBD1 matches 10 bases. J was trimmed by 6 bases and V by 6 bases; bases with no gene match: 11. Germline loops: CDR1 MNHEY, CDR2 SVGAGI. The CDR3 has 15 residues. In DNA form, the CDR3 reads TGTGCCAGCAGGTCCGGGACAGGGGCCCTAGCCGAGCAGTACTTC. Translated: CASRSGTGALAEQYF.

V and J are TRBV28 and TRBJ2-3; 8 nucleotides align to TRBD2. CDR1 is MDHEN, CDR2 SYDVKM, per germline. The CDR3 loop spans 12 amino acids. J was trimmed by 11 bases and V by 5 bases; bases with no gene match: 6. The DNA for the CDR3 is TGTGCCAGCAGTGATCCGGGACTAGGGCAGTATTTT. As protein: CASSDPGLGQYF.

The J gene is TRBJ2-7, the V gene TRBV7-8, with D hard to call. Per the germline V gene, CDR1 is SGHVS and CDR2 is FQNEAQ. V lost 5 bases and J lost 4, with 6 bases in between. The CDR3 spans 11 residues. CDR3 nucleotide sequence: TGTGCCAGCAGCCTTCAATACGAGCAGTACTTC. It specifies CASSLQYEQYF.

The chain has TRBV6-2 or TRBV6-3 and TRBJ1-2; unclear D gene. The V end lost 0 bases, the J end lost 0 bases, and 8 bases lay between the germline ends. This CDR3 has 15 residues. The germline CDR1 and CDR2 sequences are MNHEY and SVGEGT. CDR3 in amino acids: CASSYSYGANYGYTF. The CDR3 bases are TGTGCCAGCAGTTACTCGTACGGAGCTAACTATGGCTACACCTTC.

The rearrangement uses TRBV13 and TRBJ1-2; D is ambiguous. This CDR3 comprises 13 residues. Deletions cut 7 bases from V and 4 bases from J, with 13 bases between. Germline loops: CDR1 PRHDT, CDR2 FYEKMQ (reference sequence). The CDR3 coding sequence is TGTGCCAGCAAACGAGGGCGGGGCTATGGCTACACCTTC. As protein: CASKRGRGYGYTF.

V is TRBV5-6 and J is TRBJ1-4; unclear D gene. Germline V gene data show CDR1 as SGHDT and CDR2 as YYEEEE. CDR3 size: 13 residues. Between the trimmed V and J ends, which lost 5 bases and 6 bases, there was a span of 11 bases. CDR3 sequence (DNA): TGTGCCAGCAGGCCCGGGAACGATGAAAAACTGTTTTTT. This translates into CASRPGNDEKLFF.

V gene TRBV2 combines with J gene TRBJ2-2; maybe TRBD2 (7 bases). V was pared by 4 bases and J by 0 bases, with 9 bases between. The germline V gene encodes CDR1 SNHLY and CDR2 FYNNEI. The CDR3 is 15 residues long. The CDR3 DNA reads as TGTGCCAGCAGTGGGGGGGGCACGAACACCGGGGAGCTGTTTTTT. Translation: CASSGGGTNTGELFF.

V and J are TRBV5-5 and TRBJ2-5, with 7 positions matching TRBD2. Germline V gene data show CDR1 as SGHKS and CDR2 as YYEKEE (reference sequence). The V segment lost 0 bases and the J segment 5 bases; nucleotides outside the gene matches: 13. CDR3 length: 17 residues. CDR3 in DNA: TGTGCCAGCAGCTTGGAGTCCCAGGGAGGGATGGCGGAGACCCAGTACTTC. The encoded protein is CASSLESQGGMAETQYF.

Here the CDR3 reads CAVGGRTNTEAFF. The CDR3 DNA reads as TGTGCCGTAGGAGGACGGACGAACACTGAAGCTTTCTTT. The V and J genes are TRBV10-3 and TRBJ1-1; D is ambiguous. CDR1 and CDR2 (germline): ENHRY, SYGVKD. Trimming took off 11 bases at V and 1 base at J, with 14 bases between the two ends. This CDR3 spans 13 amino acids.

This chain joins TRBV21-1 and TRBJ1-3. TRBV21-1 is assigned pseudogene status. CDR3 length equals 18 residues. The CDR3 bases are TGTGCCAGCAGCAAAGGTGAAAGGAGGGGGGGATCTGGAAACACCATATATTTT. Amino acid sequence: CASSKGERRGGSGNTIYF.

The chain employs TRBV4-3 and TRBJ2-7, with D possibly being TRBD1 (6 bases). CDR3 length: 14 amino acids. Trimming shortened V by 4 bases and J by 2 bases, and 12 bases separated the two germline ends. Per the germline V gene, CDR1 is LGHNA and CDR2 is YSLEER. The CDR3 spells CASSPGTSPYEQYF. DNA of the CDR3: TGCGCCAGCAGCCCGGGGACATCCCCCTACGAGCAGTACTTC.

This clone was seen a handful of times. This rearrangement joins TRBV7-2 to TRBJ2-1; the match to TRBD1 covers 7 bases. CDR1 SGHTA and CDR2 FQGNSA come from the germline V gene. The CDR3 spans 15 residues. The trim removed 5 bases at V and 4 bases at J, leaving 8 bases unmatched. CDR3 sequence: CASSPGRGRYNEQFF. CDR3 sequence (DNA): TGTGCCAGCAGCCCGGGAAGGGGGCGGTACAATGAGCAGTTCTTC.